This T cell receptor (beta chain) was identified in a study of cytomegalovirus exposure and HLA in healthy donors. Study context: Early release data held 75 million to 90 million unique TCRs from HLA-typed donors.

A multiplex PCR was run with 60 Vbeta primers and 13 Jbeta primers. The data were produced by immunoSEQ multiplex PCR, yet TCRdb's version contains in-frame clones alone and is incomplete. The data show around 150,000 clones, about 80% seen once. The CDR3 sequence is 12 residues long. In germline, CDR1 is SNHLY, CDR2 FYNNEI. This chain joins TRBV2 and TRBJ2-5; tentative D call: TRBD2 (5 bases). The last part of the DNA fits TRBJ2-7 better; the J call may be wrong. The sequencing sample was made of PBMCs. The receptor was isolated from a man younger than 30 in good health and CMV-seropositive. The CDR3 DNA follows: TGTGCCAGCAATGCGGGTCCCTACGAGCAGTACTTC. This translates into CASNAGPYEQYF.